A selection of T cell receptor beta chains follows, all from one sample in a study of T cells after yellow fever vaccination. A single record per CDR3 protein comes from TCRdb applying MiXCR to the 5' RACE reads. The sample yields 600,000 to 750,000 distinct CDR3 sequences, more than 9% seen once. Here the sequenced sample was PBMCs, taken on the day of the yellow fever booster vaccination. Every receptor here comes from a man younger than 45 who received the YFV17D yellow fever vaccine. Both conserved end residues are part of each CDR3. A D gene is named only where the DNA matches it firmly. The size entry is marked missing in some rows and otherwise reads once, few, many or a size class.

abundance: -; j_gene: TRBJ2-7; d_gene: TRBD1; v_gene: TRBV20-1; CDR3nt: TGCTGTGCTACTCGACAGGGGGCATCCTACGAGCAGTACTTC; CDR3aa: CCATRQGASYEQYF
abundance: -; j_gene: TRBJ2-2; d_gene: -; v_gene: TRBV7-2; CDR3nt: TGTGCCAGCAGCACAGGGAGCTCGGCCGGGGAGCTGTTTTTT; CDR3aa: CASSTGSSAGELFF
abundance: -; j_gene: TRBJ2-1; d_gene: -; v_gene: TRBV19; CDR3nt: TGTGCCAGTAGTATTGGGCTGAACTCCTACAATGAGCAGTTCTTC; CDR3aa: CASSIGLNSYNEQFF
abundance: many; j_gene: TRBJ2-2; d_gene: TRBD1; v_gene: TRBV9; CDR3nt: TGTGCCAGCAGCGCGAGACCGGGACAGGGGCACACCGGGGAGCTGTTTTTT; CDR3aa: CASSARPGQGHTGELFF
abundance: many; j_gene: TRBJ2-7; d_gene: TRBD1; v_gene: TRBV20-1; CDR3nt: TGCAGTGCCCTCGGGACAGGCTTAGGGTACGAGCAGTACTTC; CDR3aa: CSALGTGLGYEQYF
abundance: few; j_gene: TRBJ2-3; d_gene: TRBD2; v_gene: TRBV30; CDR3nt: TGTGCCTGGAGTTTAGGTGTCCTAGCGGGAGACGGGTCCACAGATACGCAGTATTTT; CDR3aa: CAWSLGVLAGDGSTDTQYF
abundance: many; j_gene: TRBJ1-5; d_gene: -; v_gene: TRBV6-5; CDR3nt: TGTGCCAGCAGTTACGGTTGGAAGGACAGTGGCAATCAGCCCCAGCATTTT; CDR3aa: CASSYGWKDSGNQPQHF
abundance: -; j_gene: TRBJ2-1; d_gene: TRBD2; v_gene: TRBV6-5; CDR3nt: TGTGCCAGCAGTTATTGGCGGGAGGGCCGCAATGAGCAGTTCTTC; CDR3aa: CASSYWREGRNEQFF
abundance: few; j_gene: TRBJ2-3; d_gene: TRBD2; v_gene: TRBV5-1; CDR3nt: TGCGCCAGCAGCGCCCGGCCTAGCGGGAGCGCAGATACGCAGTATTTT; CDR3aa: CASSARPSGSADTQYF
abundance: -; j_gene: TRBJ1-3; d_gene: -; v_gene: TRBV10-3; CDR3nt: TGTGCCATCAGTGAGTCGATTTCCCAGGCCTTCGGAAACACCATATATTTT; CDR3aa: CAISESISQAFGNTIYF
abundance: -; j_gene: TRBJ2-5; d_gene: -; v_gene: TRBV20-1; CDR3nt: TGCAGTGCAACTAGGACAGCTAAAGAGACCCAGTACTTC; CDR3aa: CSATRTAKETQYF
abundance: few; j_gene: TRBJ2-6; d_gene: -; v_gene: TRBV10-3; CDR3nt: TGTGCCATCAGTGTTCACTCTGGGGCCAACGTCCTGACTTTC; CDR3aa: CAISVHSGANVLTF
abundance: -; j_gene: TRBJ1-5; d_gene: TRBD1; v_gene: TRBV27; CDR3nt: TGTGCCAGCAGCAGGAAAACAGGGGGCGATCAGCCCCAGCATTTT; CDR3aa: CASSRKTGGDQPQHF
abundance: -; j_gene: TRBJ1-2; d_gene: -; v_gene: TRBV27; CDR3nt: TGTGCCAGCAGTTCCAATTCCGTTGGCTACACCTTC; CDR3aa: CASSSNSVGYTF
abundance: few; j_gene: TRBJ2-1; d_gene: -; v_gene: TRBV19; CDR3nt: TGTGCCAGTAGTCCACAGGCGGGGACCCTCTACAATGAGCAGTTCTTC; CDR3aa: CASSPQAGTLYNEQFF
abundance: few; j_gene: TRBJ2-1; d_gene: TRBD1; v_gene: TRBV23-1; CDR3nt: TGCGCCAGCAGTCACGAGCGAGGGACAGATAGTTACAATGAGCAGTTCTTC; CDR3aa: CASSHERGTDSYNEQFF
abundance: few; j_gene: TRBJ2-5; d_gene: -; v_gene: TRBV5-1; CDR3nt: TGCGCCAGCAGCTTGTTGGCGGAGCAGACCCAGTACTTC; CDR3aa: CASSLLAEQTQYF
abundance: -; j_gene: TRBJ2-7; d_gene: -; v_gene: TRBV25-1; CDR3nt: TGTGCCAGCAGTGCCAGGTCCGAGCAGTACTTC; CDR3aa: CASSARSEQYF
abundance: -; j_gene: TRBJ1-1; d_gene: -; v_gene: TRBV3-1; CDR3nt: TGTGCCAGCAGCCAAATGTCAGGTCCGGACACTGAAGCTTTCTTT; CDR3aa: CASSQMSGPDTEAFF
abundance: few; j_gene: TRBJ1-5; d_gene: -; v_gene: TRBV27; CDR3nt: TGTGCCAGCGGGTTTAATCAGCCCCAGCATTTT; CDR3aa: CASGFNQPQHF
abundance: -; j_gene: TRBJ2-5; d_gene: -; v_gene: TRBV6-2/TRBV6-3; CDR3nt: TGTGCCAGCAGTAGTCAGTGGGAGACCCAGTACTTC; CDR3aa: CASSSQWETQYF
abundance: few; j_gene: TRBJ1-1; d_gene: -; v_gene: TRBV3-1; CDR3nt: TGTGCCAGCAGCCAAGTAGACAGAGGGACTTTCTTT; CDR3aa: CASSQVDRGTFF
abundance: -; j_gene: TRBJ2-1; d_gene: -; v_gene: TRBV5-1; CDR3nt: TGCGCCAGCAGCTTGACAGCTCCCAATGAGCAGTTCTTC; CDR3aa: CASSLTAPNEQFF
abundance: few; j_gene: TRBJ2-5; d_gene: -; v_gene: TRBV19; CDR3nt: TGTGCCAGTAGTACCGACTGGCGGGGAGAGACCCAGTACTTC; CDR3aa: CASSTDWRGETQYF
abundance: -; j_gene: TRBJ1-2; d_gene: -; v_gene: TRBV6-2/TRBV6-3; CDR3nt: TGTGCCAGCAGTTATGCAGGGGACTATGGCTACACCTTC; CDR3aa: CASSYAGDYGYTF
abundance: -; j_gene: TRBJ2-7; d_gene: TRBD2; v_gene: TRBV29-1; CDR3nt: TGCAGCGTTGAAGGTAGCGGGAGTCGATACGAGCAGTACTTC; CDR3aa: CSVEGSGSRYEQYF
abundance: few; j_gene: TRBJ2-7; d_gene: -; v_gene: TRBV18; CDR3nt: TGTGCCAGCTCACCGACAGTTGACGAGCAGTACTTC; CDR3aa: CASSPTVDEQYF
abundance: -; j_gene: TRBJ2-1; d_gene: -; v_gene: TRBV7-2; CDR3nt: TGTGCCAGCAGCTTGGACTGGGTGCTGGGGGGTGAGCAGTTCTTC; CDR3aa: CASSLDWVLGGEQFF